This passage covers 13 T cell receptor beta chains from one sample sequenced in a study of T cell clusters in autoimmune cytopenias. TRB was amplified from about 270 ng of peripheral blood genomic DNA per sample. Multiplex touch-down PCR amplified TRB using TRB-A and TRB-B pools in one tube. TCRdb reprocessed the multiplex PCR reads and keeps a single row for each CDR3 protein, giving no DNA. This table holds about 12,000 distinct CDR3 sequences. Sequencing was performed on peripheral blood. The receptors here all came from a human donor with an autoimmune cytopenia or autoimmune hepatitis (not recorded which).

In terms of frequency, this clonotype is medium-sized. The J gene is TRBJ2-2, the V gene TRBV29-1; TCRdb returns TRBD2, unconfirmable since there is no DNA. The CDR3 is made up of 15 amino acids. Germline V gives CDR1 SQVTM, CDR2 ANQGSEA. The CDR3 loop is CSVEALAGDTGELFF.

The chain recombines TRBV6-2 or TRBV6-3 with TRBJ2-5. Germline loops: CDR1 MNHEY, CDR2 SVGEGT. The CDR3 spans 14 residues. CDR3 region: CASSSQAYQETQYF.

V usage is TRBV30 and J usage is TRBJ1-4; there is no DNA to check the TCRdb D call of TRBD1. The germline V gene encodes CDR1 GTSNPN and CDR2 SVGIG (reference sequence). The CDR3 runs to 11 residues. CDR3 in amino acids: CAWNPGEKLFF.

This chain's CDR3 is CASSERRGPKETQYF. The chain combines TRBV6-1 with TRBJ2-5; TCRdb's D gene call, TRBD1, goes unchecked for lack of DNA. CDR1 is MNHNS and CDR2 is SASEGT in the germline V gene. This CDR3 has 15 amino acids.

The CDR3 sequence: CASRYTGATEAFF. The chain couples TRBV7-2 to TRBJ1-1; there is no DNA to check the TCRdb D call of TRBD1. Germline V gene lookup returns CDR1 SGHTA and CDR2 FQGNSA. CDR3 size: 13 residues.

V and J are TRBV19 and TRBJ1-5; TCRdb designates TRBD1, a call that cannot be tested without DNA. The CDR3 is 17 amino acids. Germline V gene sequence: CDR1 LNHDA, CDR2 SQIVND (reference sequence). The CDR3 here is CASTDSDRMYSNQPQHF.

The rearrangement uses TRBV6-1 and TRBJ1-4; lacking DNA, the TRBD1 call made by TCRdb goes unchecked. This CDR3 has 15 residues. Germline V CDR1 and CDR2: MNHNS, SASEGT. The CDR3 region is CASSDDYRVGEKLFF.

V and J are TRBV6-5 and TRBJ1-3; the TRBD1 assignment by TCRdb is unverifiable without DNA. Germline lookup yields CDR1 MNHEY and CDR2 SVGAGI. CDR3 length: 14 residues. This CDR3 reads CASKPGGSGNTIYF.

This clonotype is medium-sized (0.01 to 0.1%) by frequency. The J gene is TRBJ2-5, the V gene TRBV6-5; TCRdb picks TRBD1, but there is no DNA to check that call. The CDR3 runs 13 residues. The V gene's germline CDR1 is MNHEY and CDR2 SVGAGI. CDR3: CASRELGAETQYF.

The chain has TRBV30 and TRBJ1-2; TCRdb's D call of TRBD1 is untestable without DNA. Looked up from germline, CDR1 is GTSNPN and CDR2 is SVGIG (reference sequence). This CDR3 has 13 amino acids. The CDR3 spells CAWSGVRGVGYTF.

This chain connects TRBV5-1 to TRBJ1-1. Germline-derived CDR1 and CDR2 are SGHRS and YFSETQ. The CDR3 sequence is 13 residues long. The CDR3 protein is CASSLDPYTEAFF.

Judged by frequency, this clonotype is medium-sized. The gene calls are TRBV5-6 and TRBJ2-5; no DNA is available, so the TRBD1 call from TCRdb remains unchecked. CDR1 is SGHDT and CDR2 is YYEEEE in the germline V gene. This CDR3 spans 14 amino acids. This CDR3 reads CASSYTGGSGTQYF.

This chain joins TRBV19 and TRBJ2-3; the TCRdb D gene call, TRBD2, has no DNA to confirm it. Per germline, CDR1 LNHDA and CDR2 SQIVND (reference sequence). The length of the CDR3 is 13 residues. The CDR3 here is CASSGQGPAPQYF. The variable domain in full, with the rest retrieved from reference TRBV19 and TRBJ2-3, is DGGITQSPKYLFRKEGQNVTLSCEQNLNHDAMYWYRQDPGQGLRLIYYSQIVNDFQKGDIAEGYSVSREKKESFPLTVTSAQKNPTAFYLCASSGQGPAPQYFGPGTRLTVL.